A selection of T cell receptor beta chains follows, all from one sample in a study of cytomegalovirus exposure and HLA in healthy donors. Data came from immunoSEQ multiplex PCR; TCRdb stores just in-frame clones and leaves some out. This repertoire includes over 100,000 clones. The sequenced material came from PBMCs. The source of these receptors is a man younger than 45 in good health and CMV-seronegative. Each CDR3 is given with its conserved first and last residue. D genes are given only for firm matches.

j_gene: TRBJ2-1; v_gene: TRBV12-5; len: 12; d_gene: NA; CDR3aa: CASGLFEAEQFF; CDR3nt: TGTGCTAGTGGTTTGTTTGAGGCTGAGCAGTTCTTC
j_gene: TRBJ1-1; v_gene: TRBV18; len: 17; d_gene: TRBD1; CDR3aa: CASSPQPGGAGNTEAFF; CDR3nt: TGTGCCAGCTCACCACAACCAGGGGGCGCGGGGAACACTGAAGCTTTCTTT
j_gene: TRBJ1-3; v_gene: TRBV6-1; len: 17; d_gene: NA; CDR3aa: CASSGRHTASSGNTIYF; CDR3nt: TGTGCCAGCAGTGGAAGACACACCGCGAGCTCTGGAAACACCATATATTTT
j_gene: TRBJ2-1; v_gene: TRBV7-2; len: 15; d_gene: NA; CDR3aa: CASSLGASSYNEQFF; CDR3nt: TGTGCCAGCAGCTTAGGAGCGAGCTCCTACAATGAGCAGTTCTTC
j_gene: TRBJ1-2; v_gene: TRBV7-6; len: 15; d_gene: TRBD1; CDR3aa: CASSSTPDRGRGYTF; CDR3nt: TGTGCCAGCAGTTCAACACCCGACAGGGGGCGAGGCTACACCTTC
j_gene: TRBJ2-2; v_gene: TRBV27; len: 14; d_gene: TRBD1; CDR3aa: CASSRDRGNGELFF; CDR3nt: TGTGCCAGCAGCCGGGACAGGGGAAACGGGGAGCTGTTTTTT
j_gene: TRBJ1-2; v_gene: TRBV27; len: 14; d_gene: TRBD1; CDR3aa: CASSQGGQNYGYTF; CDR3nt: TGTGCCAGCAGTCAGGGGGGACAGAACTATGGCTACACCTTC
j_gene: TRBJ2-7; v_gene: TRBV7-9; len: 14; d_gene: TRBD1; CDR3aa: CASSLQGASYEQYF; CDR3nt: TGTGCCAGCAGCTTGCAGGGGGCGTCCTACGAGCAGTACTTC
j_gene: TRBJ1-1; v_gene: TRBV27; len: 12; d_gene: NA; CDR3aa: CASSFYGTEAFF; CDR3nt: TGTGCCAGCAGTTTCTATGGCACTGAAGCTTTCTTT
j_gene: TRBJ2-5; v_gene: TRBV9; len: 15; d_gene: TRBD2; CDR3aa: CASSVGGGRGETQYF; CDR3nt: TGTGCCAGCAGCGTAGGCGGGGGGCGAGGAGAGACCCAGTACTTC
j_gene: TRBJ1-2; v_gene: TRBV25-1; len: 13; d_gene: TRBD1; CDR3aa: CASRPGQFYGYTF; CDR3nt: TGTGCCAGCAGGCCGGGACAGTTCTATGGCTACACCTTC
j_gene: TRBJ2-7; v_gene: TRBV19; len: 16; d_gene: TRBD1; CDR3aa: CASSSFQDRGSYEQYF; CDR3nt: TGTGCCAGTAGTAGCTTCCAGGACAGGGGCTCCTACGAGCAGTACTTC
j_gene: TRBJ2-3; v_gene: TRBV4-3; len: 18; d_gene: NA; CDR3aa: CASSQTWPPDRSTDTQYF; CDR3nt: TGCGCCAGCAGCCAGACCTGGCCGCCCGACAGGAGCACAGATACGCAGTATTTT
j_gene: TRBJ2-2; v_gene: TRBV4-1; len: 14; d_gene: TRBD1; CDR3aa: CASSQEQGTGELFF; CDR3nt: TGCGCCAGCAGCCAAGAACAGGGGACCGGGGAGCTGTTTTTT
j_gene: TRBJ1-2; v_gene: TRBV19; len: 13; d_gene: NA; CDR3aa: CASSPPGGGGYTF; CDR3nt: TGTGCCAGTAGTCCCCCCGGGGGAGGCGGCTACACCTTC
j_gene: TRBJ2-5; v_gene: TRBV9; len: 14; d_gene: TRBD1; CDR3aa: CASSKGQVQETQYF; CDR3nt: TGTGCCAGCAGCAAAGGACAGGTTCAAGAGACCCAGTACTTC
j_gene: TRBJ2-3; v_gene: TRBV5-1; len: 19; d_gene: TRBD2; CDR3aa: CASNPRGLSGGGRTDTQYF; CDR3nt: TGCGCCAGCAACCCACGAGGGTTGAGCGGGGGAGGTAGGACAGATACGCAGTATTTT
j_gene: TRBJ2-5; v_gene: TRBV9; len: 16; d_gene: NA; CDR3aa: CASSVLGQGGLETQYF; CDR3nt: TGTGCCAGCAGCGTCCTAGGACAGGGAGGGCTAGAGACCCAGTACTTC
j_gene: TRBJ2-1; v_gene: TRBV6-7; len: 14; d_gene: TRBD2; CDR3aa: CASTGTSGCNEQFF; CDR3nt: TGTGCCAGCACCGGGACTAGCGGTTGCAATGAGCAGTTCTTC
j_gene: TRBJ2-3; v_gene: TRBV5-1; len: 17; d_gene: NA; CDR3aa: CASSLAAGFPYTDTQYF; CDR3nt: TGCGCCAGCAGCTTGGCGGCAGGGTTTCCCTACACAGATACGCAGTATTTT
j_gene: TRBJ1-2; v_gene: TRBV6-6; len: 12; d_gene: NA; CDR3aa: CASSPAVKSYTF; CDR3nt: TGTGCCAGCAGTCCCGCGGTGAAGAGCTACACCTTC
j_gene: TRBJ1-4; v_gene: TRBV5-1; len: 16; d_gene: NA; CDR3aa: CASSLLGGEANEKLFF; CDR3nt: TGCGCCAGCAGCTTGCTTGGGGGGGAAGCTAATGAAAAACTGTTTTTT
j_gene: TRBJ2-2; v_gene: TRBV7-8; len: 17; d_gene: TRBD2; CDR3aa: CASRTEGLAVNTGELFF; CDR3nt: TGTGCCAGCAGGACTGAGGGACTAGCAGTAAACACCGGGGAGCTGTTTTTT
j_gene: TRBJ1-4; v_gene: TRBV9; len: 17; d_gene: NA; CDR3aa: CASSATSSGSTNEKLFF; CDR3nt: TGTGCCAGCAGCGCAACCTCCTCCGGGAGCACGAATGAAAAACTGTTTTTT
j_gene: TRBJ2-2; v_gene: TRBV11-1; len: 16; d_gene: TRBD1; CDR3aa: CASSPQGQGHTGELFF; CDR3nt: TGTGCCAGCAGCCCCCAAGGACAGGGCCACACCGGGGAGCTGTTTTTT
j_gene: TRBJ1-2; v_gene: TRBV18; len: 14; d_gene: TRBD1; CDR3aa: CASSAGTGAYGYTF; CDR3nt: TGTGCCAGCTCGGCCGGGACAGGCGCCTATGGCTACACCTTC
j_gene: TRBJ1-5; v_gene: TRBV18; len: 16; d_gene: NA; CDR3aa: CASSPEVGGAGQPQHF; CDR3nt: TGTGCCAGCTCACCAGAGGTTGGGGGCGCGGGTCAGCCCCAGCATTTT
j_gene: TRBJ1-3; v_gene: TRBV7-9; len: 17; d_gene: NA; CDR3aa: CASSSPGGLASGNTIYF; CDR3nt: TGTGCCAGCAGCTCCCCCGGGGGGCTGGCGTCTGGAAACACCATATATTTT
j_gene: TRBJ2-7; v_gene: TRBV27; len: 16; d_gene: TRBD1; CDR3aa: CASSLTGTGGRNEQYF; CDR3nt: TGTGCCAGCAGTTTAACGGGGACAGGGGGAAGGAACGAGCAGTACTTC
j_gene: TRBJ2-1; v_gene: TRBV20-1; len: 10; d_gene: NA; CDR3aa: CSATKNEQFF; CDR3nt: TGCAGTGCTACTAAGAATGAGCAGTTCTTC
j_gene: TRBJ1-3; v_gene: TRBV4-2; len: 15; d_gene: NA; CDR3aa: CASSQDPGVGNTIYF; CDR3nt: TGTGCCAGCAGCCAAGATCCAGGGGTCGGAAACACCATATATTTT
j_gene: TRBJ1-2; v_gene: TRBV7-2; len: 17; d_gene: NA; CDR3aa: CASSLEREPGANYGYTF; CDR3nt: TGTGCCAGCAGCTTAGAGCGGGAACCCGGAGCTAACTATGGCTACACCTTC
j_gene: TRBJ1-1; v_gene: TRBV2; len: 13; d_gene: TRBD1; CDR3aa: CASRGQENTEAFF; CDR3nt: TGTGCCAGCAGAGGACAGGAGAACACTGAAGCTTTCTTT
j_gene: TRBJ2-2; v_gene: TRBV7-6; len: 15; d_gene: NA; CDR3aa: CASSLGGVNTGELFF; CDR3nt: TGTGCCAGCAGCTTAGGCGGGGTGAACACCGGGGAGCTGTTTTTT
j_gene: TRBJ2-1; v_gene: TRBV11-1; len: 13; d_gene: TRBD1; CDR3aa: CASSLQGANEQFF; CDR3nt: TGTGCCAGCAGCTTACAGGGGGCGAATGAGCAGTTCTTC
j_gene: TRBJ2-3; v_gene: TRBV7-9; len: 15; d_gene: NA; CDR3aa: CASSFRRGGTDTQYF; CDR3nt: TGTGCCAGCAGCTTCCGACGGGGTGGCACAGATACGCAGTATTTT
j_gene: TRBJ2-1; v_gene: TRBV4-1; len: 15; d_gene: TRBD1; CDR3aa: CASSYGQGARNEQFF; CDR3nt: TGCGCCAGCAGCTACGGACAGGGGGCGAGGAATGAGCAGTTCTTC
j_gene: TRBJ1-2; v_gene: TRBV5-1; len: 12; d_gene: NA; CDR3aa: CASSLDGKGYTF; CDR3nt: TGCGCCAGCAGCTTGGACGGGAAAGGCTACACCTTC
j_gene: TRBJ1-5; v_gene: TRBV6-5; len: 15; d_gene: TRBD1; CDR3aa: CASAREQGVDQPQHF; CDR3nt: TGTGCCTCAGCGAGGGAACAGGGGGTCGATCAGCCCCAGCATTTT
j_gene: TRBJ1-5; v_gene: TRBV2; len: 15; d_gene: NA; CDR3aa: CASSEGRAKNQPQHF; CDR3nt: TGTGCCAGCAGTGAGGGCAGGGCCAAAAATCAGCCCCAGCATTTT
j_gene: TRBJ2-5; v_gene: TRBV5-1; len: 12; d_gene: NA; CDR3aa: CASTGQMETQYF; CDR3nt: TGCGCCAGCACCGGACAGATGGAGACCCAGTACTTC
j_gene: TRBJ2-5; v_gene: TRBV5-1; len: 11; d_gene: NA; CDR3aa: CASSYEGGQYF; CDR3nt: TGCGCCAGCAGCTATGAGGGGGGGCAGTACTTC
j_gene: TRBJ2-3; v_gene: TRBV11-2; len: 13; d_gene: NA; CDR3aa: CASSLPQGDTQYF; CDR3nt: TGTGCCAGCAGCTTGCCGCAGGGCGATACGCAGTATTTT
j_gene: TRBJ1-1; v_gene: TRBV18; len: 15; d_gene: TRBD1; CDR3aa: CASSPATGGYTEAFF; CDR3nt: TGTGCCAGCTCACCAGCGACAGGGGGGTACACTGAAGCTTTCTTT
j_gene: TRBJ2-5; v_gene: TRBV7-9; len: 16; d_gene: TRBD2; CDR3aa: CASSPSGSGVQETQYF; CDR3nt: TGTGCCAGCAGCCCATCGGGTAGCGGGGTCCAAGAGACCCAGTACTTC
j_gene: TRBJ2-5; v_gene: TRBV6-1; len: 15; d_gene: NA; CDR3aa: CASSTGLIGEETQYF; CDR3nt: TGTGCCAGCAGTACCGGACTTATCGGGGAAGAGACCCAGTACTTC
j_gene: TRBJ2-3; v_gene: TRBV5-1; len: 15; d_gene: NA; CDR3aa: CASSPENRGTDTQYF; CDR3nt: TGCGCCAGCAGCCCGGAAAACAGGGGCACAGATACGCAGTATTTT
j_gene: TRBJ2-7; v_gene: TRBV29-1; len: 15; d_gene: TRBD2; CDR3aa: CSVEEHGTNSYEQYF; CDR3nt: TGCAGCGTTGAAGAACACGGGACTAACTCCTACGAGCAGTACTTC
j_gene: TRBJ2-7; v_gene: TRBV21-1; len: 14; d_gene: NA; CDR3aa: CASSKEGFPCEQYF; CDR3nt: TGTGCCAGCAGCAAGGAGGGGTTTCCCTGCGAGCAGTACTTC
j_gene: TRBJ2-5; v_gene: TRBV6-1; len: 14; d_gene: NA; CDR3aa: CASSEGLYRETQYF; CDR3nt: TGTGCCAGCAGTGAGGGACTTTACAGGGAGACCCAGTACTTC
j_gene: TRBJ2-7; v_gene: TRBV6-5; len: 16; d_gene: NA; CDR3aa: CASSYSRQEGIYEQYF; CDR3nt: TGTGCCAGCAGTTACTCAAGGCAGGAGGGTATTTACGAGCAGTACTTC
j_gene: TRBJ2-7; v_gene: TRBV25-1; len: 11; d_gene: TRBD2; CDR3aa: CASSESGDYYF; CDR3nt: TGTGCCAGCAGTGAATCTGGGGACTATTACTTC
j_gene: TRBJ2-2; v_gene: TRBV2; len: 15; d_gene: TRBD1; CDR3aa: CASREGTVITGELFF; CDR3nt: TGTGCCAGCAGGGAAGGGACAGTGATTACCGGGGAGCTGTTTTTT
j_gene: TRBJ2-5; v_gene: TRBV7-3; len: 13; d_gene: TRBD2; CDR3aa: CASSRGSQETQYF; CDR3nt: TGTGCCAGCAGCCGCGGGAGCCAGGAGACCCAGTACTTC